This entry lists 28 T cell receptor beta chains sequenced from one sample in a study of cytomegalovirus exposure and HLA in healthy donors listed by TCRdb under 2017. The receptor library was made with the immunoSEQ multiplex PCR assay. The multiplex PCR relied on a mix of 60 forward primers for TCR Vbeta segments and 13 reverse primers for TCR Jbeta segments. TCRdb took over this immuneACCESS table, retaining in-frame rearrangements with V and J assigned. Such tables are incomplete; in checked studies, under half of the missing clones stem from an unresolved V gene, and the remainder is unexplained. This sample holds more than 110,000 clones; about 80% were observed only once. The ten largest make up 3.5% to 4% of the sample. Sequenced input: PBMCs. These receptors were collected from a young man in good health and CMV-seronegative.

Only one count was recorded for this clone. This chain connects TRBV5-1 to TRBJ1-1, with D maybe TRBD1 (6 bases). This CDR3 comprises 14 residues. V was trimmed by 0 bases and J by 8 bases, leaving 14 bases between them. Germline lookup yields CDR1 SGHRS and CDR2 YFSETQ. The CDR3 DNA sequence: TGCGCCAGCAGCTTGGTCACAGGGCGCGCCGAAGCTTTCTTT. Translation: CASSLVTGRAEAFF.

The chain joins TRBV5-4 to TRBJ2-3, with D unresolved. The CDR3 has 14 residues. Germline CDR1 SGHNT, CDR2 YYREEE (reference sequence). V lost 0 bases and J lost 2, with 7 bases in between. CDR3 in amino acids: CASSLDSYTDTQYF. The CDR3 nucleotides read TGTGCCAGCAGCTTGGACAGTTACACAGATACGCAGTATTTT.

A word on this clone: One end of the junction does not line up with germline, which may come from a read error. V usage is TRBV19 and J usage is TRBJ2-7, with D maybe TRBD2 (6 bases). Germline loops: CDR1 LNHDA, CDR2 SQIVND (reference sequence). The CDR3 loop spans 15 amino acids. The CDR3, as DNA: TGTGCAAGTAGTCTGGAGGGAGGCCTCTCCTACGAGCAGTACTTC. This gives the protein CASSLEGGLSYEQYF.

CDR3 sequence (DNA): TGTGCCAGTAGTATCCGGGTTTTGTCTGGAAACACCATATATTTT. This translates into CASSIRVLSGNTIYF. The chain combines TRBV19 with TRBJ1-3; D remains ambiguous. V dropped 3 bases and J dropped 1 base, with 10 bases sitting between them. Per germline, CDR1 LNHDA and CDR2 SQIVND (reference sequence). The length of the CDR3 is 15 residues.

J is TRBJ1-5 and V is TRBV5-1; D is perhaps TRBD1 (6 bases). The CDR3 sequence is 15 residues long. Between the trimmed V and J ends, which lost 0 bases and 1 base, there was a span of 8 bases. Germline lookup yields CDR1 SGHRS and CDR2 YFSETQ. The CDR3 protein is CASSLEGVSNQPQHF. CDR3 nucleotides: TGCGCCAGCAGCTTGGAGGGGGTAAGCAATCAGCCCCAGCATTTT.

The V call is TRBV11-2, the J call TRBJ2-2; 12 bases match TRBD2. CDR3 length equals 18 residues. The V segment lost 5 bases and the J segment 7 bases; nucleotides outside the gene matches: 14. CDR1 and CDR2 (germline): SGHAT, FQNNGV. CDR3 sequence: CASSPIPGLAGLSGELFF. The CDR3 coding sequence is TGTGCCAGCAGCCCGATACCGGGACTAGCGGGTTTGAGCGGGGAGCTGTTTTTT. The entire variable domain, with the rest obtained from reference TRBV11-2 and TRBJ2-2, is as follows: EAGVAQSPRYKIIEKRQSVAFWCNPISGHATLYWYQQILGQGPKLLIQFQNNGVVDDSQLPKDRFSAERLKGVDSTLKIQPAKLEDSAVYLCASSPIPGLAGLSGELFFGEGSRLTVL.

V gene TRBV27 combines with J gene TRBJ2-7; possibly TRBD1 for D (6 bases). The CDR3 has 13 amino acids. Trimming cost V 3 bases and J 3 bases, with 9 bases left between them. The V gene's germline CDR1 is MNHEY and CDR2 SMNVEV (reference sequence). The CDR3 loop reads CASSLGAHYEQYF. CDR3 DNA sequence: TGTGCCAGCAGTTTGGGGGCACACTACGAGCAGTACTTC.

This clone was seen a few times. This chain links TRBV9 with TRBJ2-1, with 8 bases matching TRBD2. Trimming took 0 bases from V and 8 from J; bases not matched to a gene: 7. The CDR3 covers 15 residues. The germline V gene has CDR1 SGDLS and CDR2 YYNGEE. CDR3 protein: CASSVAGGALHEQFF. Written as DNA, the CDR3 is TGTGCCAGCAGCGTAGCGGGAGGGGCCCTCCATGAGCAGTTCTTC. Drawing the rest from reference TRBV9 and TRBJ2-1, the complete variable domain is DSGVTQTPKHLITATGQRVTLRCSPRSGDLSVYWYQQSLDQGLQFLIQYYNGEERAKGNILERFSAQQFPDLHSELNLSSLELGDSALYFCASSVAGGALHEQFFGPGTRLTVL.

CDR3 sequence: CASSLAGGATEAFF. In DNA, the CDR3 is TGTGCCAGCAGCTTAGCGGGGGGGGCCACTGAAGCTTTCTTT. The chain uses TRBV7-8 and TRBJ1-1; possible D gene TRBD1, 6 bases. The ends were cut back, 0 bases at V and 4 bases at J, with 9 bases in the middle. Per germline, CDR1 SGHVS and CDR2 FQNEAQ. This CDR3 has 14 residues.

The V call is TRBV5-4, the J call TRBJ2-7, with a possible D match to TRBD1 (6 bases). This CDR3 spans 15 amino acids. CDR1 is SGHNT, CDR2 YYREEE, per germline (reference sequence). Deletions cut 2 bases from V and 2 bases from J, with 14 bases between. This chain's CDR3 is CASSFDRLGAYEQYF. The CDR3 DNA reads as TGTGCCAGCAGCTTTGACAGGCTCGGGGCCTACGAGCAGTACTTC. Using reference TRBV5-4 and TRBJ2-7 for the parts outside the CDR3, the full variable domain is ETGVTQSPTHLIKTRGQQVTLRCSSQSGHNTVSWYQQALGQGPQFIFQYYREEENGRGNFPPRFSGLQFPNYSSELNVNALELDDSALYLCASSFDRLGAYEQYFGPGTRLTVT.

This clone was seen just once. Other DNA sequences of this sample code for an identical CDR3. The chain links TRBV11-2 to TRBJ2-7; 11 bases map to TRBD2. Germline CDR1 is SGHAT and CDR2 is FQNNGV. This CDR3 region has 20 residues. J lost 5 bases, V lost 0 bases, and 18 bases had no gene match. CDR3 in DNA: TGTGCCAGCAGCTTAGATTTGGATCGGCCTACTAGCGGGAGCGTCAACGAGCAGTACTTC. It yields the protein CASSLDLDRPTSGSVNEQYF. Drawing the rest from reference TRBV11-2 and TRBJ2-7, the complete variable domain is EAGVAQSPRYKIIEKRQSVAFWCNPISGHATLYWYQQILGQGPKLLIQFQNNGVVDDSQLPKDRFSAERLKGVDSTLKIQPAKLEDSAVYLCASSLDLDRPTSGSVNEQYFGPGTRLTVT.

The chain employs TRBV27 and TRBJ2-1; 7 bases align to TRBD1. V trimming: 5 bases; J trimming: 15 bases; junction bases outside the gene matches: 7. CDR1 and CDR2 from the germline V gene are MNHEY and SMNVEV (reference sequence). The CDR3 loop spans 11 amino acids. CDR3 bases: TGTGCCAGCAGTACAGGGGTGGACCGGTTCTTC. Translating gives CASSTGVDRFF.

The rearrangement links TRBV7-3 to TRBJ1-3; D possibly corresponds to TRBD1 (6 bases). CDR1 and CDR2 (germline): SGHTA, FQGTGA. Trimming took off 5 bases at V and 8 bases at J, with 10 bases between the two ends. The CDR3 is 12 residues long. Written as DNA, the CDR3 is TGTGCCAGCAGCCAAGGGGGAGACACCATATATTTT. As protein: CASSQGGDTIYF. Supplemented by reference TRBV7-3 and TRBJ1-3, the full variable domain reads GAGVSQTPSNKVTEKGKYVELRCDPISGHTALYWYRQSLGQGPEFLIYFQGTGAADDSGLPNDRFFAVRPEGSVSTLKIQRTERGDSAVYLCASSQGGDTIYFGEGSWLTVV.

The chain joins TRBV19 to TRBJ1-1, with D perhaps TRBD1 (6 bases). This CDR3 contains 14 residues. With 8 bases removed from V and 5 bases from J, the gap between germline ends came to 18 bases. Germline CDR1 is LNHDA and CDR2 is SQIVND (reference sequence). This CDR3 reads CASGANREGTEAFF. DNA for the CDR3: TGTGCCAGTGGGGCGAACAGGGAAGGGACTGAAGCTTTCTTT.

This clone was detected once. This chain joins TRBV5-1 and TRBJ2-1, with TRBD2 as a possible D gene (5 bases). Germline V lookup: CDR1 SGHRS, CDR2 YFSETQ. V was trimmed by 0 bases and J by 8 bases, leaving 9 bases between them. CDR3 length: 13 residues. The CDR3 bases are TGCGCCAGCAGCTTGGTGGGAGATTATGAGCAGTTCTTC. This sequence encodes CASSLVGDYEQFF.

The chain couples TRBV4-1 to TRBJ2-7; 7 nucleotides align to TRBD2. The CDR3 loop spans 17 amino acids. Trimming at V came to 5 bases and at J to 3 bases, leaving 16 bases not matched to a gene. Looked up from germline, CDR1 is MGHRA and CDR2 is YSYEKL. The CDR3 sequence is CASSYQRGGAKVYEQYF. As DNA, the CDR3 is TGCGCCAGCAGCTACCAGCGGGGCGGCGCGAAGGTCTACGAGCAGTACTTC.

The chain couples TRBV5-6 to TRBJ2-7, with D possibly being TRBD2 (7 bases). The length of the CDR3 is 15 residues. Germline V gene sequence: CDR1 SGHDT, CDR2 YYEEEE. The V end was cut by 0 bases, the J end by 4 bases, with 14 bases between. As DNA, the CDR3 is TGTGCCAGCAGCTTGGCAGGGGCGGGGGCTTACGAGCAGTACTTC. Translating it yields CASSLAGAGAYEQYF.

The CDR3 loop reads CASSIDRASGGLLETQYF. CDR3 DNA: TGTGCCAGTAGTATAGACCGGGCTAGCGGGGGTCTCTTAGAGACCCAGTACTTC. The J gene is TRBJ2-5, the V gene TRBV19; 10 bases fit TRBD2. Germline V lookup: CDR1 LNHDA, CDR2 SQIVND (reference sequence). This CDR3 contains 18 residues. V lost 0 bases and J lost 4; bases outside the gene matches: 11.

The chain couples TRBV20-1 to TRBJ2-3; D is uncertain. Germline V gene lookup returns CDR1 DFQATT and CDR2 SNEGSKA (reference sequence). Trimming removed 3 bases from V and 9 bases from J, with 7 bases in between. The CDR3 is 10 residues long. CDR3 sequence reads: CSARGLTQYF. DNA for the CDR3: TGCAGTGCTAGGGGCCTGACGCAGTATTTT.

The V call is TRBV9, the J call TRBJ2-1, with 13 bases identical to TRBD2. Germline V gene sequence: CDR1 SGDLS, CDR2 YYNGEE. Trimming removed 4 bases from V and 12 bases from J; junction bases left unmatched: 10. CDR3 length: 15 amino acids. DNA of the CDR3: TGTGCCAGCAGCTCTGACCCGGGACTAGCGGGAATGCAGTTCTTC. Its translation: CASSSDPGLAGMQFF.

V is TRBV29-1 and J is TRBJ1-2; the D is unclear. This CDR3 region has 14 residues. Trimming stripped 2 bases from V and 4 bases from J, with 14 bases between. Germline CDR1 reads SQVTM; CDR2 reads ANQGSEA. CDR3 coding DNA: TGCAGCGTTGAATTGTTAACAGAGCTCTATGGCTACACCTTC. Translating gives CSVELLTELYGYTF.

J is TRBJ1-5 and V is TRBV4-1, with 7 bases matching TRBD1. Germline CDR1 is MGHRA and CDR2 is YSYEKL. The V and J ends lost 1 base and 5 bases, in that order; junction bases with no gene match: 8. The CDR3 is made up of 16 amino acids. As DNA, the CDR3 is TGCGCCAGCAGCCAAGGTGACAGGGACAGTTATCAGCCCCAGCATTTT. It encodes CASSQGDRDSYQPQHF.

The chain couples TRBV27 to TRBJ1-2; the D gene is possibly TRBD1 (5 bases). Trimming stripped 5 bases from V and 6 bases from J, with 19 bases between. The germline gives CDR1 MNHEY, CDR2 SMNVEV (reference sequence). The CDR3 has 15 amino acids. CDR3 protein: CASSLSSRGLNGYTF. CDR3 coding DNA: TGTGCCAGCAGTCTAAGCTCCCGGGGACTTAATGGCTACACCTTC.

The chain is built from TRBV7-9 and TRBJ1-1, with D perhaps matching TRBD1 (6 bases). Germline CDR1 SEHNR, CDR2 FQNEAQ (reference sequence). The ends were cut back, 7 bases at V and 5 bases at J, with 23 bases in the middle. This CDR3 is built from 16 residues. The CDR3 DNA follows: TGTGCCAGCACCACCCCCCGTGGGACATTCAGTACTGAAGCTTTCTTT. Translated, it gives CASTTPRGTFSTEAFF.

The rearrangement links TRBV27 to TRBJ2-1, with TRBD2 identical over 12 bases. Losses at the gene ends were 5 bases for V and 9 bases for J; bases not matched to a gene: 8. CDR1 and CDR2 (germline): MNHEY, SMNVEV (reference sequence). The CDR3 totals 15 residues. The CDR3 sequence is CASSQTLLAGGEQFF. CDR3 bases: TGTGCCAGCAGTCAAACGTTACTAGCGGGGGGTGAGCAGTTCTTC.

V usage is TRBV2 and J usage is TRBJ2-1, with D possibly TRBD2 on 5 matching bases. V shed 6 bases and J shed 8 bases, with 17 bases lying between them. Germline V lookup: CDR1 SNHLY, CDR2 FYNNEI. The CDR3 totals 14 residues. The CDR3: CASRSSKLTHEQFF. CDR3 DNA: TGTGCCAGCAGGTCTAGCAAGCTTACCCATGAGCAGTTCTTC.

This chain connects TRBV14 to TRBJ1-4; D uncertain. The germline V gene has CDR1 SGHDN and CDR2 FVKESK. This CDR3 is 15 amino acids long. V dropped 0 bases and J dropped 4 bases, with 9 bases sitting between them. For the CDR3, the DNA is TGTGCCAGCAGCCAAGATTGGGCCGGTAATGAAAAACTGTTTTTT. It specifies CASSQDWAGNEKLFF.

The V gene is TRBV4-2, the J gene TRBJ2-5, with 10 bases aligning to TRBD2. The CDR3 length is 17 residues. Germline loops: CDR1 LGHNA, CDR2 YNFKEQ. Trimming at V came to 2 bases and at J to 3 bases, leaving 9 bases not matched to a gene. The CDR3 coding sequence is TGTGCCAGCAGCCAAATCTCTAGCGGGAGCAACAAAGAGACCCAGTACTTC. This gives the protein CASSQISSGSNKETQYF.